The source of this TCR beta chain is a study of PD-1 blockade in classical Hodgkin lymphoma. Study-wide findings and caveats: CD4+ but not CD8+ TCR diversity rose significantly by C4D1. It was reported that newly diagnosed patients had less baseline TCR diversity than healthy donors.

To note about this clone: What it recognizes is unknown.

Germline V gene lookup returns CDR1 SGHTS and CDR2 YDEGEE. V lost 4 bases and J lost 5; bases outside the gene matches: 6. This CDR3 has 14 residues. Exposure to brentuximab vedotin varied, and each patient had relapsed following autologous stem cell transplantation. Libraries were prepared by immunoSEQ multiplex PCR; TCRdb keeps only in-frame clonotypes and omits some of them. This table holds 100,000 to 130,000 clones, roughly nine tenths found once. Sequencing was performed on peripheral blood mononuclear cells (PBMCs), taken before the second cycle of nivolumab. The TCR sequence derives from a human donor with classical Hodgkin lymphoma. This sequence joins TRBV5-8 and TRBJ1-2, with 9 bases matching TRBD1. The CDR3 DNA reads TGTGCCAGCAGCGGACAGGGGCGAAGTTATGGCTACACCTTC. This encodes CASSGQGRSYGYTF.